Following are 29 T cell receptor beta chains from one sample sequenced in a study of blood T cell repertoires in COVID-19. The protocol was immunoSEQ multiplex PCR, while the TCRdb copy is restricted to in-frame clones and leaves out a portion. The profile covers under 200,000 clones, with around 84% appearing a single time and 5.5% to 7% taken by the ten largest. The sequencing sample was made of peripheral blood. Receptors were obtained from a middle-aged man with active or convalescent COVID-19.

This rearrangement joins TRBV5-5 to TRBJ2-7, with D tentatively TRBD2 (5 bases). V lost 5 bases, J lost 6 bases, and 15 bases lay in between. The CDR3 covers 13 residues. CDR1 is SGHKS, CDR2 YYEKEE, per germline (reference sequence). The CDR3 sequence: CASSTGLEGEQYF. CDR3 bases: TGTGCCAGCAGTACGGGTCTCGAGGGCGAGCAGTACTTC.

This chain connects TRBV4-2 to TRBJ2-7; 8 bases line up with TRBD1. CDR1 and CDR2 from the germline V gene are LGHNA and YNFKEQ. V lost 1 base and J lost 7; bases outside the gene matches: 9. The CDR3 spans 15 residues. CDR3: CASSQVQQGAGEQYF. DNA of the CDR3: TGTGCCAGCAGCCAAGTCCAGCAGGGGGCGGGTGAGCAGTACTTC.

This clone was seen a single time. This sequence joins TRBV6-5 and TRBJ1-2; D is possibly TRBD1 (6 bases). This CDR3 has 15 amino acids. V was clipped by 6 bases and J by 2 bases, with 16 bases between them. Germline V gene data show CDR1 as MNHEY and CDR2 as SVGAGI. The CDR3 sequence is CASSPLLGQNYGYTF. CDR3 coding DNA: TGTGCCAGCAGCCCCCTCCTTGGACAGAACTATGGCTACACCTTC.

J is TRBJ2-2 and V is TRBV29-1; 8 bases agree with TRBD2. CDR1 and CDR2 from the germline V gene are SQVTM and ANQGSEA. J lost 3 bases, V lost 4 bases, and 19 bases had no gene match. The CDR3 has 19 residues. The CDR3 reads CSVVWLGTAGGPDTGELFF. The CDR3 DNA reads TGCAGCGTTGTTTGGCTAGGAACTGCGGGAGGCCCCGACACCGGGGAGCTGTTTTTT.

The gene calls are TRBV6-6 and TRBJ1-6; 7 nucleotides agree with TRBD1. The junction had 6 bases not matched to a gene; V was cut back by 0 bases and J by 7 bases. The CDR3 is made up of 16 amino acids. CDR1 is MNHNY and CDR2 is SVGAGI in the germline V gene (reference sequence). CDR3 nucleotide sequence: TGTGCCAGCAGTTACTCGACAGGGTCGGTAAATTCACCCCTCCACTTT. It translates to CASSYSTGSVNSPLHF.

This chain connects TRBV28 to TRBJ1-2; maybe TRBD1 (6 bases). CDR1 is MDHEN and CDR2 is SYDVKM in the germline V gene. Trimming left V 7 bases short and J 2 bases short, with 14 bases between. The CDR3 is 14 residues long. This chain's CDR3 is CASTWGGTNYGYTF. The CDR3 DNA follows: TGTGCCAGCACCTGGGGGGGGACAAACTATGGCTACACCTTC.

This sequence joins TRBV24-1 and TRBJ2-5; 14 bases agree with TRBD2. This CDR3 is 16 amino acids long. V trimming: 4 bases; J trimming: 5 bases; junction bases outside the gene matches: 5. Germline V gene lookup returns CDR1 KGHDR and CDR2 SFDVKD. This chain's CDR3 is CATSDPTSGGEETQYF. CDR3 DNA sequence: TGTGCCACCAGTGACCCGACTAGCGGGGGGGAGGAGACCCAGTACTTC.

The chain combines TRBV11-3 with TRBJ1-6; weak D call: TRBD1 (6 bases). Trimming pared 5 bases from V and 0 bases from J, leaving 11 bases between. The CDR3 covers 16 residues. Germline CDR1 SGHNT, CDR2 YENEEA. The CDR3: CASSTKDSSYNSPLHF. The CDR3 DNA reads TGTGCCAGCAGCACAAAGGACAGCTCCTATAATTCACCCCTCCACTTT.

The chain combines TRBV28 with TRBJ2-7; 10 nucleotides match TRBD2. The CDR3 loop spans 16 amino acids. The germline V gene has CDR1 MDHEN and CDR2 SYDVKM. The junction had 7 bases not matched to a gene; V was cut back by 5 bases and J by 0 bases. In nucleotides, the CDR3 is TGTGCCAGCAGTCCCAGGACTAGCGGATACTCCTACGAGCAGTACTTC. Translated: CASSPRTSGYSYEQYF.

The chain couples TRBV7-2 to TRBJ1-3; 7 bases align to TRBD1. Germline trimming cut 3 bases from V and 4 bases from J; bases unmatched to any gene: 6. The germline V gene has CDR1 SGHTA and CDR2 FQGNSA. This CDR3 is built from 15 residues. The CDR3 protein is CASSLGRGTGNTIYF. CDR3 DNA: TGTGCCAGCAGCTTGGGCAGGGGGACCGGAAACACCATATATTTT.

The CDR3 coding sequence is TGTGCCAGCAGTTTAATCCGGTCCCCCTACGAGCAGTACTTC. Translating gives CASSLIRSPYEQYF. The chain joins TRBV27 to TRBJ2-7; D gene unclear. With 2 bases removed from V and 2 bases from J, the gap between germline ends came to 10 bases. CDR1 is MNHEY and CDR2 is SMNVEV in the germline V gene (reference sequence). This CDR3 has 14 amino acids.

The V gene is TRBV7-6, the J gene TRBJ1-6; TRBD1 agrees at 11 bases. CDR1 and CDR2 (germline): SGHVS, FNYEAQ. V dropped 1 base and J dropped 7; count of bases not matched to a gene: 3. There are 16 residues in the CDR3. CDR3 nucleotides: TGTGCCAGCAGCTTAGAAGGGACAGGGGGAAATTCACCCCTCCACTTT. It specifies CASSLEGTGGNSPLHF.

This chain joins TRBV6-6 and TRBJ2-7, with D possibly matching TRBD1 (6 bases). The germline CDR1 and CDR2 sequences are MNHNY and SVGAGI (reference sequence). Trimming stripped 4 bases from V and 4 bases from J, with 14 bases between. This CDR3 has 14 residues. CDR3 nucleotides: TGTGCCAGCAGTTCCGCCGGGGACACTTACGAGCAGTACTTC. Protein: CASSSAGDTYEQYF.

The V and J genes are TRBV4-3 and TRBJ1-6; 8 nucleotides align to TRBD1. Germline assignment: CDR1 LGHNA and CDR2 YSLEER. The CDR3 runs 16 residues. The trim removed 0 bases at V and 6 bases at J, leaving 4 bases unmatched. For the CDR3, the DNA is TGCGCCAGCAGCCAAGACTCACAGGGGGGTAATTCACCCCTCCACTTT. Encoded protein: CASSQDSQGGNSPLHF.

The chain is built from TRBV3-1 (or the pseudogene TRBV3-2) and TRBJ2-3; no definite D call. Germline V gene data show CDR1 as LGHDT and CDR2 as YNNKEL (reference sequence). Trimming took off 3 bases at V and 5 bases at J, with 6 bases between the two ends. The length of the CDR3 is 12 residues. CDR3 DNA: TGTGCCAGCAGCCACCTCCGAGATACGCAGTATTTT. Its translation is CASSHLRDTQYF.

About this clone: The same CDR3 is also encoded by other DNA sequences in this sample. This chain connects TRBV19 to TRBJ2-5, with TRBD2 matching over 11 bases. V gave up 6 bases and J gave up 0 bases; unmatched junction bases: 3. The CDR3 is 15 amino acids. The germline V gene encodes CDR1 LNHDA and CDR2 SQIVND (reference sequence). CDR3 coding DNA: TGTGCCAGTAGCCGACTAGCGGGGTACCAAGAGACCCAGTACTTC. It yields the protein CASSRLAGYQETQYF.

This chain connects TRBV7-2 to TRBJ2-2; TRBD1 matches 11 bases. V lost 5 bases, J lost 7 bases, and 9 bases stayed unmatched. The CDR3 covers 16 residues. Germline V CDR1 and CDR2: SGHTA, FQGNSA. CDR3 sequence reads: CASSPRTGGIGGELFF. CDR3 sequence (DNA): TGTGCCAGCAGCCCCCGGACAGGGGGCATTGGCGGGGAGCTGTTTTTT.

This clone appeared a few times. V and J are TRBV6-5 and TRBJ1-3; D is ambiguous. This CDR3 has 12 amino acids. CDR1 and CDR2 from the germline V gene are MNHEY and SVGAGI. Trimming took 7 bases from V and 3 from J, leaving 7 bases between them. The CDR3 region is CASTGNGNTIYF. The DNA of the CDR3 is TGTGCCAGCACCGGGAATGGAAACACCATATATTTT.

The J gene is TRBJ1-1, the V gene TRBV19; perhaps TRBD1 as D (5 bases). Trimming left V 10 bases short and J 1 base short, with 16 bases between. Germline lookup yields CDR1 LNHDA and CDR2 SQIVND (reference sequence). CDR3 size: 14 residues. DNA of the CDR3: TGTGCCACTACCTTGGGGACTGCGAACACTGAAGCTTTCTTT. This translates into CATTLGTANTEAFF.

The chain carries TRBV9 and TRBJ1-2; 7 bases agree with TRBD1. From germline, CDR1 is SGDLS and CDR2 YYNGEE. V was clipped by 7 bases and J by 4 bases; unmatched bases: 4. The CDR3 covers 12 residues. This CDR3 is CASGQEGYGYTF. The DNA for the CDR3 is TGTGCCAGCGGACAGGAGGGCTATGGCTACACCTTC.

The CDR3 region is CASSRSQGAPGGYTF. The CDR3 DNA follows: TGTGCCAGCAGCAGATCACAGGGGGCTCCGGGTGGCTACACCTTC. The chain links TRBV5-4 to TRBJ1-2, with 9 nucleotides matching TRBD1. This CDR3 has 15 residues. Trimming removed 4 bases from V and 7 bases from J; junction bases left unmatched: 11. CDR1 and CDR2 from the germline V gene are SGHNT and YYREEE (reference sequence). Full variable domain (outside the CDR3, taken from reference TRBV5-4 and TRBJ1-2): ETGVTQSPTHLIKTRGQQVTLRCSSQSGHNTVSWYQQALGQGPQFIFQYYREEENGRGNFPPRFSGLQFPNYSSELNVNALELDDSALYLCASSRSQGAPGGYTFGSGTRLTVV.

This clone turned up a few times. The chain combines TRBV2 with TRBJ2-5, with TRBD2 identical over 13 bases. Trimming took 2 bases from V and 3 from J; bases not matched to a gene: 6. CDR3 size: 17 residues. Germline loops: CDR1 SNHLY, CDR2 FYNNEI. CDR3 sequence reads: CASSEIPTSGGKETQYF. The CDR3 coding sequence is TGTGCCAGCAGTGAAATCCCGACTAGCGGGGGGAAAGAGACCCAGTACTTC.

The chain is built from TRBV28 and TRBJ1-2; 7 nucleotides match TRBD1. The V gene end was trimmed by 5 bases and the J gene end by 0 bases; junction bases not matched to a gene: 0. The CDR3 sequence is 13 residues long. Germline V lookup: CDR1 MDHEN, CDR2 SYDVKM. The CDR3 reads CASSTGANYGYTF. As DNA, the CDR3 is TGTGCCAGCAGTACAGGGGCTAACTATGGCTACACCTTC.

V is TRBV6-4 and J is TRBJ2-3; unclear D gene. Trimming pared 6 bases from V and 4 bases from J, leaving 11 bases between. CDR1 is MRHNA, CDR2 SNTAGT, per germline. The CDR3 sequence is 13 residues long. In DNA, the CDR3 is TGTGCCAGCAGCGCCGAAAGCGCAGATACGCAGTATTTT. It yields the protein CASSAESADTQYF.

The sample holds one count of this clone. The chain links TRBV6-1 to TRBJ1-5; TRBD1 might be the D (5 bases). The V gene lost 8 bases and the J gene lost 3 bases, with 14 bases spanning the gap. Per germline, CDR1 MNHNS and CDR2 SASEGT. This CDR3 is built from 14 residues. The CDR3 region is CASLRQGINQPQHF. The DNA of the CDR3 is TGTGCCAGCCTCCGGCAGGGTATCAATCAGCCCCAGCATTTT.

In its sample, this clone was seen once. J is TRBJ1-2 and V is TRBV14; TRBD1 matches 10 bases. The germline gives CDR1 SGHDN, CDR2 FVKESK. Losses at the gene ends were 4 bases for V and 5 bases for J; bases not matched to a gene: 7. CDR3 length equals 15 residues. CDR3 protein: CASSPPGQGLYGYTF. CDR3 DNA sequence: TGTGCCAGCAGCCCTCCGGGACAGGGGTTATATGGCTACACCTTC.

The V call is TRBV7-9, the J call TRBJ2-2; TRBD1 agrees at 7 bases. V was clipped by 6 bases and J by 0 bases; unmatched bases: 4. This CDR3 region has 15 residues. CDR1 and CDR2 (germline): SEHNR, FQNEAQ (reference sequence). The DNA for the CDR3 is TGTGCCAGCAGGCCCGGGACAGCGAACACCGGGGAGCTGTTTTTT. As protein: CASRPGTANTGELFF.

In its sample, this clone was seen once. This sequence joins TRBV7-6 and TRBJ1-3; 7 bases are shared with TRBD1. The CDR3 spans 17 residues. V was clipped by 5 bases and J by 3 bases; unmatched bases: 13. CDR1 and CDR2 (germline): SGHVS, FNYEAQ. In DNA form, the CDR3 reads TGTGCCAGCAGCATAACCCCTGGACAGGCGAGTGGAAACACCATATATTTT. Protein product: CASSITPGQASGNTIYF.

This clone was observed a single time. The chain combines TRBV13 with TRBJ1-6, with D perhaps TRBD1 (6 bases). Between the trimmed V and J ends, which lost 5 bases and 8 bases, there was a span of 19 bases. This CDR3 region has 16 residues. Germline CDR1 is PRHDT and CDR2 is FYEKMQ (reference sequence). The CDR3: CASSTRTDEADSPLHF. As DNA, the CDR3 is TGTGCCAGCAGCACCCGGACAGATGAGGCAGATTCACCCCTCCACTTT.